The following is a T cell receptor (beta chain) sequence with its context. The sample originates from a study of blood T cell repertoires in COVID-19. Study context: T cells, B-cell-depleted T cells, or PBMCs supplied cDNA or gDNA.

The CDR3 is 16 amino acids. The V gene's germline CDR1 is LGHDT and CDR2 YNNKEL (reference sequence). After removal of 0 bases from V and 2 bases from J, the junction contained 5 bases not matched to a gene. TCRdb keeps only in-frame clones here, not all; method: immunoSEQ multiplex PCR. The sample has approximately 240,000 clones; approximately 86% are singletons. This rearrangement joins TRBV3-1 (or the pseudogene TRBV3-2) to TRBJ2-3; 7 bases fit TRBD2. The clonotype originates from a woman between 55 and 75 years old with active or convalescent COVID-19. Material for sequencing was peripheral blood. The CDR3 spells CASSQEVREATDTQYF. DNA for the CDR3: TGTGCCAGCAGCCAAGAGGTACGGGAGGCCACAGATACGCAGTATTTT.